This T cell receptor beta chain appears in the sequencing data of a study of T cell responses to AZD1222 COVID-19 vaccine. The overall study: Timing groups of about 4 and about 12 weeks for second doses were pooled. Study-wide findings and caveats: Repertoires in all cases were sampled only once the peak T cell response had passed.

Assay: immunoSEQ multiplex PCR; the TCRdb copy retains only in-frame clones and omits some. The sample shows more than 150,000 clones, approximately 90% of them seen only once. Between the trimmed V and J ends, which lost 6 bases and 0 bases, there was a span of 7 bases. CDR3 length: 13 amino acids. Germline assignment: CDR1 SGHVS and CDR2 FQNEAQ. On this clone itself: The antigen remains unidentified.

The TCR was taken from an adult in good health. This chain joins TRBV7-8 and TRBJ2-3; tentatively, D is TRBD1 (5 bases). This sample comprised peripheral blood, obtained on day 0 of AZD1222 vaccination. CDR3 sequence (DNA): TGTGCCAGCAGGGCAGGGAGCACAGATACGCAGTATTTT. Protein: CASRAGSTDTQYF.